These T cell receptor beta chains were read from a single sample in a study of OX40 agonist ivuxolimab in advanced cancers. Generated by immunoSEQ multiplex PCR, the TCRdb table keeps only in-frame clones and is missing some. The sample records about 52,000 clones, roughly nine tenths being singletons. Sequenced here: CD4+ or CD8+ T cells sorted from blood, sampled in a trial of the OX40 agonist ivuxolimab. The receptor source for this set is an adult with an advanced solid tumor such as melanoma, head and neck, liver or kidney cancer. Both conserved end residues are part of each CDR3. A D gene is named only where the DNA matches it firmly. Size is stated for part of the rows, as once, few or many counts, or as a class when the clone is expanded.

d_call j_call v_call clone_size cdr3_aa cdr3_nt
TRBD1 TRBJ1-5 TRBV6-5 - CASSPTGGSNQPQHF TGTGCCAGCAGCCCCACAGGGGGGAGCAATCAGCCCCAGCATTTT
- TRBJ1-1 TRBV7-9 - CASSGHEGYTEAFF TGTGCCAGCAGCGGCCACGAGGGGTACACTGAAGCTTTCTTT
TRBD2 TRBJ2-3 TRBV30 - CAWTSGGMADTQYF TGTGCCTGGACTAGCGGGGGTATGGCAGATACGCAGTATTTT
- TRBJ1-6 TRBV27 - CASSPGGASGSPLHF TGTGCCAGCAGCCCCGGGGGGGCCTCGGGTTCACCCCTCCACTTT
- TRBJ1-2 TRBV27 few CASSLAANYGYTF TGTGCCAGCAGTTTAGCCGCTAACTATGGCTACACCTTC
- TRBJ1-5 TRBV7-2 - CASSLVGAVGGVDQPQHF TGTGCCAGCAGCTTAGTAGGGGCAGTAGGGGGAGTCGATCAGCCCCAGCATTTT
TRBD1 TRBJ2-7 TRBV19 - CASSNRGSYEQYF TGTGCCAGTAGTAACAGGGGTTCCTACGAGCAGTACTTC
- TRBJ1-1 TRBV4-1 - CASSQEPPGANTEAFF TGCGCCAGCAGCCAAGAGCCCCCAGGGGCGAACACTGAAGCTTTCTTT
- TRBJ2-7 TRBV4-3 - CASSQAAGQGYEQYF TGCGCCAGCAGCCAAGCCGCGGGGCAGGGGTACGAGCAGTACTTC
- TRBJ1-6 TRBV28 - CASTLDPLSSYNSPLHF TGTGCCAGCACCTTAGACCCCCTGAGCTCCTATAATTCACCCCTCCACTTT
- TRBJ2-1 TRBV19 - CASSTVASTYNEQFF TGTGCCAGTAGTACGGTAGCGTCTACCTACAATGAGCAGTTCTTC
- TRBJ2-5 TRBV29-1 - CSVVEETQYF TGCAGCGTTGTGGAGGAGACCCAGTACTTC
- TRBJ1-2 TRBV28 - CASSLNGYTF TGTGCCAGCAGTTTGAATGGCTACACCTTC
- TRBJ2-7 TRBV5-8 - CASSQGFSYEQYF TGTGCCAGCAGCCAGGGATTTTCCTACGAGCAGTACTTC
- TRBJ2-1 TRBV5-4 once CASSLSDDEQFF TGTGCCAGCAGCTTGTCTGACGATGAGCAGTTCTTC
- TRBJ1-3 TRBV15 - CATSSNRVSGNTIYF TGTGCCACCAGCAGCAACAGAGTCTCTGGAAACACCATATATTTT
TRBD2 TRBJ2-3 TRBV7-8 - CASSSSGGQGKTQYF TGTGCCAGCTCCTCTAGCGGGGGCCAAGGGAAAACGCAGTATTTT
- TRBJ2-1 TRBV4-3 - CASSQDSPPEQFF TGCGCCAGCAGCCAAGATTCACCGCCTGAGCAGTTCTTC
TRBD2 TRBJ2-3 TRBV29-1 - CSGGGGSTDTQYF TGCAGCGGGGGCGGGGGTAGCACAGATACGCAGTATTTT
- TRBJ1-1 TRBV29-1 - CSVRENTEAFF TGCAGCGTGAGGGAGAACACTGAAGCTTTCTTT
- TRBJ2-1 TRBV5-6 - CASSLDLYNEQFF TGTGCCAGCAGCTTGGATTTGTACAATGAGCAGTTCTTC
- TRBJ2-3 TRBV7-6 - CASSSSGDTQYF TGTGCCAGCAGCTCCTCAGGTGATACGCAGTATTTT
- TRBJ1-2 TRBV9 few CASSVWDNDYGYTF TGTGCCAGCAGCGTATGGGACAACGACTATGGCTACACCTTC
- TRBJ2-3 TRBV30 - CAWSVSASDTQYF TGTGCCTGGAGTGTATCAGCTTCAGATACGCAGTATTTT
- TRBJ2-6 TRBV30 - CAWSPGRGANVLTF TGTGCCTGGAGTCCGGGGCGAGGGGCCAACGTCCTGACTTTC
- TRBJ1-5 TRBV12-5 - CASGSPTGLINQPQHF TGTGCTAGTGGTTCACCCACGGGACTGATCAATCAGCCCCAGCATTTT
- TRBJ2-2 TRBV4-3 - CASSQDRGRTGELFF TGCGCCAGCAGCCAAGATAGGGGAAGAACCGGGGAGCTGTTTTTT
- TRBJ2-1 TRBV5-4 - CASSLVGYGSEQFF TGTGCCAGCAGCTTGGTCGGGTATGGTAGTGAGCAGTTCTTC
- TRBJ1-4 TRBV6-6 - CASSSTGANEKLFF TGTGCCAGCAGCTCGACCGGCGCTAATGAAAAACTGTTTTTT
- TRBJ1-2 TRBV2 few CASSEGAPYGYTF TGTGCCAGCAGTGAAGGGGCCCCGTATGGCTACACCTTC
- TRBJ1-6 TRBV2 - CASSEGSGSNSPLHF TGTGCCAGCAGTGAAGGGTCAGGGAGCAATTCACCCCTCCACTTT
- TRBJ1-6 TRBV4-1 - CASSQESGAGSPLHF TGCGCCAGCAGCCAAGAATCAGGGGCTGGGTCACCCCTCCACTTT
- TRBJ2-3 TRBV27 - CAGGPSTDTQYF TGTGCTGGGGGGCCGAGCACAGATACGCAGTATTTT
- TRBJ1-1 TRBV6-1 - CASSEMDGGVTEAFF TGTGCCAGCAGTGAAATGGATGGGGGCGTCACTGAAGCTTTCTTT
TRBD1 TRBJ2-7 TRBV5-6 few CASSFLGTGSEQYF TGTGCCAGCAGCTTCCTCGGGACAGGTAGCGAGCAGTACTTC
TRBD1 TRBJ2-1 TRBV5-1 - CASSPGTGGLNEQFF TGCGCCAGCAGTCCGGGGACAGGGGGTCTCAATGAGCAGTTCTTC
- TRBJ2-7 TRBV7-9 once CASSLGRDGSYEQYF TGTGCCAGCAGCTTAGGACGGGACGGTTCCTACGAGCAGTACTTC
- TRBJ2-7 TRBV7-6 - CASSFGSSYEQYF TGTGCCAGCAGCTTCGGAAGCTCCTACGAGCAGTACTTC
- TRBJ1-5 TRBV27 - CASSPPNQPQHF TGTGCCAGCAGTCCGCCAAATCAGCCCCAGCATTTT
TRBD2 TRBJ2-1 TRBV5-4 - CASSGRTSNPYNEQFF TGTGCCAGCAGCGGTAGGACTAGCAACCCTTACAATGAGCAGTTCTTC
TRBD2 TRBJ2-6 TRBV5-1 once CASSPSYGGAGANVLTF TGCGCCAGCAGCCCCTCTTACGGGGGGGCTGGGGCCAACGTCCTGACTTTC
- TRBJ1-5 TRBV7-9 - CASSQSSEGGGNQPQHF TGTGCCAGCAGTCAAAGTAGCGAGGGCGGAGGCAATCAGCCCCAGCATTTT
- TRBJ1-5 TRBV30 medium-sized CAWKPRGRGDQPQHF TGTGCCTGGAAGCCTCGGGGGCGCGGTGATCAGCCCCAGCATTTT
TRBD1 TRBJ1-6 TRBV9 once CASSEMDRTNSPLHF TGTGCCAGCAGCGAAATGGACAGGACGAATTCACCCCTCCACTTT
- TRBJ1-5 TRBV19 - CASSIQGLGQPQHF TGTGCCAGTAGTATCCAGGGGTTGGGACAGCCCCAGCATTTT